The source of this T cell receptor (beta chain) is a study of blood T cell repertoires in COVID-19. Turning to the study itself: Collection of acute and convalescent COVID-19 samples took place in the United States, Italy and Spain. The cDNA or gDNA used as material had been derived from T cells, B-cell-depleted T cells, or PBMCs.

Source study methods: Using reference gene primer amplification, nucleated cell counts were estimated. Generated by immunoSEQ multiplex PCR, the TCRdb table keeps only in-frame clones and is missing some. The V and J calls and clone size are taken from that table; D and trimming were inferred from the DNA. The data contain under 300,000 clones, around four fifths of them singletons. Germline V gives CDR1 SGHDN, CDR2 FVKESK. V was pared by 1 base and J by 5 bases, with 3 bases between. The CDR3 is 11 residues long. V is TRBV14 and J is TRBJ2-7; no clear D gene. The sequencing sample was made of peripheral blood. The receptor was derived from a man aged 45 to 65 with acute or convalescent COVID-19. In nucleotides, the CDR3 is TGTGCCAGCAGCCAAGTAGACGAGCAGTACTTC. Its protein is CASSQVDEQYF.